The T cell receptor (beta chain) under discussion was sequenced for a study of T cell responses to AZD1222 COVID-19 vaccine. General study findings and limits: In all cases, repertoires were sampled only after the peak T cell response. Once two AZD1222 doses were given, Spike-specific TCR breadth and depth went up. The donor group comprised mostly white British people and more females; the analysis possibly underestimated clonal diversity.

With respect to this clone: Its antigen is undetermined.

The repertoire was sequenced with immunoSEQ multiplex PCR; TCRdb's copy has only in-frame clones and lacks some. The data show around 110,000 clones, with 70% to 90% seen just once and 4.8% held by the top ten. This CDR3 region has 13 residues. Trimming took off 9 bases at V and 6 bases at J, with 17 bases between the two ends. Sequenced material: peripheral blood, taken 28 days after the second AZD1222 dose. The sequence came from an adult who received the AZD1222 COVID-19 vaccine. The chain employs TRBV12-3 or TRBV12-4 and TRBJ1-1, with D possibly TRBD1 on 6 matching bases. Here the CDR3 reads CASSQGFASEAFF. In DNA, the CDR3 is TGTGCCAGTTCACAGGGCTTCGCTTCTGAAGCTTTCTTT.